This T cell receptor (beta chain) was recorded in a study of blood T cell repertoires in COVID-19. Study processing details: Nucleated cell number was recorded as an estimate derived from reference gene primer amplification. Profiled with immunoSEQ multiplex PCR; TCRdb holds only in-frame clones, not every one. V and J calls and clone size are copied from that table; D and trimming were computed from the DNA. The data contain over 55,000 clones, over 70% of them seen just once; the ten biggest clones take up under 6.5%. This CDR3 has 14 amino acids. After removal of 6 bases from V and 5 bases from J, the junction contained 5 bases not matched to a gene. The germline gives CDR1 SNHLY, CDR2 FYNNEI.

Sequencing was carried out using peripheral blood. The source of this sequence is a man aged 45-60 years with active COVID-19. V gene TRBV2 combines with J gene TRBJ2-5; 11 nucleotides match TRBD1. The CDR3 reads CASSHRDRGETQYF. CDR3 in DNA: TGTGCCAGCAGCCACCGGGACAGGGGGGAGACCCAGTACTTC.